These 5 T cell receptor beta chains originate from one sample sequenced in a study of cytomegalovirus exposure and HLA in healthy donors. The PCR made use of 60 Vbeta and 13 Jbeta primers. Generated by immunoSEQ multiplex PCR, the TCRdb table keeps only in-frame clones and is missing some. The profile shows about 170,000 clones, around 81% of them singletons. The sequenced sample consisted of PBMCs. The receptors originated from a woman under 40 in good health and CMV-seropositive.

The chain uses TRBV7-2 and TRBJ2-2; D remains unclear. This CDR3 comprises 16 residues. The germline CDR1 and CDR2 sequences are SGHTA and FQGNSA. The V gene lost 3 bases and the J gene lost 3 bases, with 14 bases spanning the gap. The DNA of the CDR3 is TGTGCCAGCAGCTTGCAACCCCCTCTAGACACCGGGGAGCTGTTTTTT. Protein: CASSLQPPLDTGELFF. The variable domain in full, with the rest retrieved from reference TRBV7-2 and TRBJ2-2, is GAGVSQSPSNKVTEKGKDVELRCDPISGHTALYWYRQSLGQGLEFLIYFQGNSAPDKSGLPSDRFSAERTGGSVSTLTIQRTQQEDSAVYLCASSLQPPLDTGELFFGEGSRLTVL.

This clone was detected once. The gene calls are TRBV9 and TRBJ2-5; 10 nucleotides match TRBD2. CDR3 size: 15 residues. The V segment lost 4 bases and the J segment 4 bases; nucleotides outside the gene matches: 7. CDR1 and CDR2 (germline): SGDLS, YYNGEE. The CDR3 nucleotides are TGTGCCAGCAGCTCCCCTAGCGGGAGTGGAGAGACCCAGTACTTC. Residues: CASSSPSGSGETQYF.

The chain employs TRBV2 and TRBJ2-7; 9 bases align to TRBD1. V gave up 7 bases and J gave up 7 bases; unmatched junction bases: 14. The length of the CDR3 is 15 residues. Germline values: CDR1 SNHLY, CDR2 FYNNEI. CDR3 DNA sequence: TGTGCCAGCACCGTGACAGGGGGTACCTACGGGGAGCAGTACTTC. Translation gives CASTVTGGTYGEQYF.

This sequence joins TRBV27 and TRBJ1-1; a weak D match, TRBD1 (5 bases). The CDR3 runs 14 residues. Germline V CDR1 and CDR2: MNHEY, SMNVEV (reference sequence). The V gene lost 5 bases and the J gene lost 1 base, with 11 bases spanning the gap. CDR3 amino acids: CASSPRGENTEAFF. The CDR3 DNA follows: TGTGCCAGCAGTCCCCGGGGGGAGAACACTGAAGCTTTCTTT.

This chain connects TRBV25-1 to TRBJ1-1; perhaps TRBD1 as D (5 bases). Germline lookup yields CDR1 MGHDK and CDR2 SYGVNS. The length of the CDR3 is 16 residues. The V and J ends lost 2 bases and 2 bases respectively, with 15 bases between them. The CDR3 DNA reads as TGTGCCAGCAGTGAAGCAAGGGGAGGAATCAACACTGAAGCTTTCTTT. Its translation: CASSEARGGINTEAFF.